The 5 T cell receptor beta chains reported below all come from one sample, sequenced in a study of control samples from healthy donors and cancer patients. Using immunoSEQ multiplex PCR, the repertoire was profiled, and TCRdb retains in-frame clones only, with some absent. The sample yields 90,000 to 100,000 clones, approximately 80% seen once. Sequencing input: blood. Receptors originate from a woman aged 25 to 45 in good health.

V and J are TRBV2 and TRBJ1-2, with 7 bases identical to TRBD1. This CDR3 contains 14 residues. In germline, CDR1 is SNHLY, CDR2 FYNNEI. V lost 8 bases, J lost 6 bases, and 12 bases stayed unmatched. This CDR3 is CASSGQPGWDGYTF. The CDR3 coding sequence is TGTGCCAGCTCGGGACAGCCAGGATGGGATGGCTACACCTTC. Together with reference TRBV2 and TRBJ1-2, the CDR3 gives the full variable domain: EPEVTQTPSHQVTQMGQEVILRCVPISNHLYFYWYRQILGQKVEFLVSFYNNEISEKSEIFDDQFSVERPDGSNFTLKIRSTKLEDSAMYFCASSGQPGWDGYTFGSGTRLTVV.

The chain couples TRBV5-1 to TRBJ2-5; D is uncertain. CDR1 and CDR2 from the germline V gene are SGHRS and YFSETQ. CDR3 size: 16 residues. The ends were cut back, 7 bases at V and 2 bases at J, with 21 bases in the middle. For the CDR3, the DNA is TGCGCCAGCGCCCCCCGAGGTGCAGCCATACAAGAGACCCAGTACTTC. Translating it yields CASAPRGAAIQETQYF.

V and J are TRBV7-2 and TRBJ2-2; 8 nucleotides line up with TRBD2. The CDR3 runs 18 residues. J gave up 0 bases and V 2 bases, and 8 bases lay outside the gene matches. Germline lookup yields CDR1 SGHTA and CDR2 FQGNSA. The CDR3 coding sequence is TGTGCCAGCAGCTTACGGCTAGCGGGCTTCGCGAACACCGGGGAGCTGTTTTTT. Protein product: CASSLRLAGFANTGELFF. The full variable domain, rest sourced from reference TRBV7-2 and TRBJ2-2, is GAGVSQSPSNKVTEKGKDVELRCDPISGHTALYWYRQSLGQGLEFLIYFQGNSAPDKSGLPSDRFSAERTGGSVSTLTIQRTQQEDSAVYLCASSLRLAGFANTGELFFGEGSRLTVL.

This rearrangement joins TRBV15 to TRBJ2-7, with 10 bases fitting TRBD2. The trim removed 6 bases at V and 6 bases at J, leaving 8 bases unmatched. Germline V lookup: CDR1 LNHNV, CDR2 YYDKDF (reference sequence). The CDR3 totals 14 residues. CDR3: CATRVSGGASEQYF. The DNA for the CDR3 is TGTGCCACCAGGGTAAGCGGGGGGGCCTCCGAGCAGTACTTC.

The chain employs TRBV7-2 and TRBJ2-3; D uncertain. There are 12 residues in the CDR3. Germline CDR1 SGHTA, CDR2 FQGNSA. Trimming left V 5 bases short and J 4 bases short, with 7 bases between. Here the CDR3 reads CASSRISDTQYF. CDR3 bases: TGTGCCAGCAGCCGTATATCAGATACGCAGTATTTT.